A single sample gave rise to the 24 T cell receptor beta chains below, sequenced in a study of T cells in Graves' hyperthyroidism and ophthalmopathy. RNA transcripts were the template for amplifying TCR beta CDR3 regions. The primer set for the first-round RT-PCR of the TCR CDR3 was HTBI. TCRdb ran MiXCR on the multiplex PCR reads and lists one entry per CDR3 protein. Of 350,000 to 400,000 distinct CDR3 sequences in the sample, around 14% were seen once. The specimen was blood. These receptors came from a woman in her 30s with Graves' hyperthyroidism.

This clonotype was counted at least ten times. The CDR3, as DNA: TGTGCCAGCAGTTCGCTTACAATGGGAAGGTACAATGAGCAGTTCTTC. It is translated as CASSSLTMGRYNEQFF. This chain links TRBV28 with TRBJ2-1, with D uncertain. Germline V lookup: CDR1 MDHEN, CDR2 SYDVKM. V was cut by 4 bases and J by 4 bases, with 17 bases left in between. The CDR3 totals 16 residues.

V is TRBV14 and J is TRBJ2-5; possibly TRBD1 for D (5 bases). The V gene lost 1 base and the J gene lost 2 bases, with 14 bases spanning the gap. In germline, CDR1 is SGHDN, CDR2 FVKESK. CDR3 size: 16 residues. The DNA for the CDR3 is TGTGCCAGCAGCCAAGTTACAGGATTGAGACAAGAGACCCAGTACTTC. Encoded protein: CASSQVTGLRQETQYF.

This clonotype has a count of ten or more. This sequence joins TRBV29-1 and TRBJ1-1, with D unresolved. The CDR3 has 12 amino acids. Trimming shortened V by 0 bases and J by 1 base, and 3 bases separated the two germline ends. Germline V gene sequence: CDR1 SQVTM, CDR2 ANQGSEA. The CDR3 reads CSVEDGNTEAFF. As DNA, the CDR3 is TGCAGCGTTGAAGATGGGAACACTGAAGCTTTCTTT.

This clonotype was observed many times. The junction differs from germline at one of its ends, possibly a read error. The chain combines TRBV20-1 with TRBJ2-5; D is undetermined. CDR1 is DFQATT and CDR2 is SNEGSKA in the germline V gene (reference sequence). The CDR3 is 9 residues long. The CDR3 nucleotides read TGCAGTGCTGGAGAGACCCAGTACTTC. Translating gives CSAGETQYF.

This rearrangement joins TRBV20-1 to TRBJ2-1, with 7 bases lining up with TRBD2. The germline gives CDR1 DFQATT, CDR2 SNEGSKA (reference sequence). V gave up 5 bases and J gave up 7 bases; unmatched junction bases: 2. The CDR3 has 11 residues. The CDR3 nucleotides are TGCAGTGCTGGGGGGGGGAATGAGCAGTTCTTC. This translates into CSAGGGNEQFF.

V is TRBV19 and J is TRBJ2-1, with D unclear. There are 15 residues in the CDR3. V lost 0 bases and J 2 bases, leaving 8 bases between the germline ends. Germline V gene sequence: CDR1 LNHDA, CDR2 SQIVND (reference sequence). The CDR3 loop reads CASSIEGSPYNEQFF. Here the CDR3 DNA reads TGTGCCAGTAGTATAGAGGGTAGCCCCTACAATGAGCAGTTCTTC.

The table lists this clonotype with many counts. The chain couples TRBV11-2 to TRBJ2-7, with 10 bases that match TRBD1. V lost 6 bases and J lost 3; bases outside the gene matches: 14. Germline assignment: CDR1 SGHAT and CDR2 FQNNGV. The CDR3 consists of 17 residues. The CDR3 DNA sequence: TGTGCCAGCAGTTACATAGGGGCGGGGACAGGGGACTACGAGCAGTACTTC. It encodes CASSYIGAGTGDYEQYF.

This clonotype came up a few times. This rearrangement joins TRBV28 to TRBJ1-2, with no clear D. Germline V gives CDR1 MDHEN, CDR2 SYDVKM. The CDR3 contains 11 residues. V was clipped by 8 bases and J by 2 bases, with 6 bases between them. The chain's CDR3 is CASQTNYGYTF. CDR3 nucleotide sequence: TGTGCCAGCCAAACCAACTATGGCTACACCTTC.

This clonotype has only a few counts. This chain links TRBV20-1 with TRBJ2-7; D could derive from TRBD1 or TRBD2 (5 bases each). Per germline, CDR1 DFQATT and CDR2 SNEGSKA (reference sequence). The V and J ends lost 1 base and 2 bases respectively, with 12 bases between them. The CDR3 covers 14 residues. CDR3 protein: CSARARTGPYEQYF. The CDR3 DNA follows: TGCAGTGCTAGAGCGAGGACGGGACCCTACGAGCAGTACTTC.

This clonotype was picked up many times. The chain is built from TRBV28 and TRBJ1-5, with a possible D match to TRBD1 (5 bases). The CDR3 spans 18 residues. The germline V gene has CDR1 MDHEN and CDR2 SYDVKM. V shed 3 bases and J shed 5 bases, with 23 bases lying between them. The CDR3 loop is CASSFFQTGLWSYQPQHF. CDR3 bases: TGTGCCAGCAGTTTCTTTCAAACAGGTCTCTGGAGTTATCAGCCCCAGCATTTT.

The chain links TRBV4-1 to TRBJ2-7, with 12 bases that match TRBD1. The closer fit of TRBJ2-1 to the DNA end suggests the J call may be wrong. The CDR3 totals 16 residues. Germline assignment: CDR1 MGHRA and CDR2 YSYEKL. CDR3 in amino acids: CASSQGGTGGFYEQFF. The CDR3 DNA is TGCGCCAGCAGCCAGGGGGGGACAGGGGGCTTCTACGAGCAGTTCTTC.

This clonotype was seen a few times. This rearrangement joins TRBV5-8 to TRBJ2-4; D assignment may be TRBD1 or TRBD2 (6 bases each). Between the trimmed V and J ends, which lost 0 bases and 1 base, there was a span of 8 bases. CDR3 size: 15 residues. Germline CDR1 reads SGHTS; CDR2 reads YDEGEE. The CDR3 coding sequence is TGTGCCAGCAGCTTGGCGGGGGCGGCCAAAAACATTCAGTACTTC. It codes for CASSLAGAAKNIQYF.

This clonotype was found a few times. This sequence joins TRBV24-1 and TRBJ1-2; D may be TRBD1 (6 bases). CDR3 length equals 11 residues. The germline gives CDR1 KGHDR, CDR2 SFDVKD. Trimming removed 7 bases from V and 5 bases from J, with 7 bases in between. Written as DNA, the CDR3 is TGTGCCACCAGCCAGGGGTATGGCTACACCTTC. Its translation: CATSQGYGYTF.

This clonotype was recorded at least ten times. V and J are TRBV28 and TRBJ2-1; tentatively, D is TRBD1 or TRBD2 (5 bases each). The CDR3 is 14 amino acids. In germline, CDR1 is MDHEN, CDR2 SYDVKM. The V end was cut by 7 bases, the J end by 0 bases, with 10 bases between. The CDR3 spells CASNYGGSYNEQFF. DNA of the CDR3: TGTGCCAGCAACTATGGGGGCTCCTACAATGAGCAGTTCTTC. Drawing the rest from reference TRBV28 and TRBJ2-1, the complete variable domain is DVKVTQSSRYLVKRTGEKVFLECVQDMDHENMFWYRQDPGLGLRLIYFSYDVKMKEKGDIPEGYSVSREKKERFSLILESASTNQTSMYLCASNYGGSYNEQFFGPGTRLTVL.

In this sample, this clonotype turned up many times. The chain recombines TRBV6-1 with TRBJ1-4, with a possible D match to TRBD1 (5 bases). This CDR3 spans 13 amino acids. V lost 8 bases to trimming and J lost 5 bases, with 12 bases between them. CDR1 and CDR2 from the germline V gene are MNHNS and SASEGT. The CDR3 loop is CASAGARNEKLFF. Written as DNA, the CDR3 is TGTGCCAGCGCCGGGGCGCGGAATGAAAAACTGTTTTTT.

This chain joins TRBV7-2 and TRBJ2-1, with a tentative D call TRBD2 (6 bases). The J call may not be correct, given that the DNA end is closer to TRBJ2-7. Looked up from germline, CDR1 is SGHTA and CDR2 is FQGNSA. The CDR3 spans 16 residues. The CDR3, as DNA: TGTGCCAGCAGCTTAGGGGCAGGGACTCTATACAATGAGCAGTACTTC. This sequence encodes CASSLGAGTLYNEQYF.

The chain couples TRBV10-1 to TRBJ1-1; D unclear. This CDR3 has 14 amino acids. Trimming shortened V by 0 bases and J by 6 bases, and 11 bases separated the two germline ends. Germline V gene lookup returns CDR1 WNHNN and CDR2 SYGVQD (reference sequence). CDR3 in DNA: TGCGCCAGCAGTGAGTCGAGCGGGCGGGCTGAAGCTTTCTTT. It encodes CASSESSGRAEAFF.

This clonotype has just a few counts. The chain carries TRBV11-3 and TRBJ2-1; TRBD2 is a possible D gene (6 bases). Trimming removed 5 bases from V and 0 bases from J, with 11 bases in between. Germline V lookup: CDR1 SGHNT, CDR2 YENEEA. The CDR3 has 15 amino acids. The CDR3 sequence is CASSTGLYSYNEQFF. CDR3 nucleotides: TGTGCCAGCAGCACGGGACTCTACTCCTACAATGAGCAGTTCTTC.

This clonotype came up a few times. The chain combines TRBV20-1 with TRBJ1-2; TRBD1 agrees at 8 bases. The V segment lost 1 base and the J segment 7 bases; nucleotides outside the gene matches: 14. This CDR3 spans 16 amino acids. Germline values: CDR1 DFQATT, CDR2 SNEGSKA (reference sequence). The CDR3 loop reads CSARGGQEKLSSGYTF. The CDR3 bases are TGCAGTGCTAGAGGGGGACAGGAAAAGCTATCAAGTGGCTACACCTTC.

In its sample, this clonotype was seen a few times. J is TRBJ2-7 and V is TRBV2, with D possibly being TRBD1 or TRBD2 (5 bases each). The CDR3 runs 16 residues. Germline CDR1 is SNHLY and CDR2 is FYNNEI. V shed 1 base and J shed 5 bases, with 18 bases lying between them. In DNA form, the CDR3 reads TGTGCCAGCAGTGAAGGTGGGACGACCTGGAGAAACGAGCAGTACTTC. Amino acid sequence: CASSEGGTTWRNEQYF.

This clonotype was counted ten times or more. The chain couples TRBV2 to TRBJ2-7; no clear D. V was pared by 2 bases and J by 7 bases, with 15 bases between. Germline V gene lookup returns CDR1 SNHLY and CDR2 FYNNEI. This CDR3 comprises 14 residues. The CDR3 here is CASSESSRPGEQYF. CDR3 nucleotides: TGTGCCAGCAGTGAATCGAGCAGGCCGGGTGAGCAGTACTTC.

This clonotype was seen more than once but under ten times. V gene TRBV11-2 combines with J gene TRBJ2-7; possible D gene TRBD2, 6 bases. Germline assignment: CDR1 SGHAT and CDR2 FQNNGV. The V gene lost 5 bases and the J gene lost 7 bases, with 21 bases spanning the gap. The CDR3 loop spans 15 amino acids. The CDR3 coding sequence is TGTGCCAGCAGCCTCCTATACCCGACGGCGGGGGAGCAGTACTTC. Translation: CASSLLYPTAGEQYF.

The rearrangement uses TRBV7-9 and TRBJ2-7; D perhaps matches TRBD2 (6 bases). There are 14 residues in the CDR3. Germline loops: CDR1 SEHNR, CDR2 FQNEAQ (reference sequence). The ends were cut back, 5 bases at V and 0 bases at J, with 11 bases in the middle. CDR3 region: CASSKSGLSYEQYF. CDR3 in DNA: TGTGCCAGCAGCAAAAGCGGGCTCTCCTACGAGCAGTACTTC.

This clonotype was counted ten times or more. This sequence joins TRBV11-2 and TRBJ2-2; TRBD1 or TRBD2 may be the D gene (5 bases each). The CDR3 is 16 residues long. The germline V and J ends were trimmed by 4 bases and 5 bases, with 17 bases remaining between them. Per the germline V gene, CDR1 is SGHAT and CDR2 is FQNNGV. CDR3 in DNA: TGTGCCAGCAGCTCCCCAGGGCGGCGGGTAACCGGGGAGCTGTTTTTT. This codes for CASSSPGRRVTGELFF.